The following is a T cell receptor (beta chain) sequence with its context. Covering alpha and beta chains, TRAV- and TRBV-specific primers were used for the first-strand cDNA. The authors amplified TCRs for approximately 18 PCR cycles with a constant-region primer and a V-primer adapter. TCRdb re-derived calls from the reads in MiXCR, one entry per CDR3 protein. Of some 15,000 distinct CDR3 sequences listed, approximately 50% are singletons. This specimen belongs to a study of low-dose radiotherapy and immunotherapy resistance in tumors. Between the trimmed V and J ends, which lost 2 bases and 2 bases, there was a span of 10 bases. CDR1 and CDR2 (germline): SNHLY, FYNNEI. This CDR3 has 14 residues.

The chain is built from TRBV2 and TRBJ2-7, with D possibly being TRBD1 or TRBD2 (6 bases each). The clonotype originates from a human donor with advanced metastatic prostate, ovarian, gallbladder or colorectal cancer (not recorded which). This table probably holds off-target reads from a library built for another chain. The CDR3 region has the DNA TGTGCCAGCAGTGAATGGGGGGCGCCCTACGAGCAGTACTTC. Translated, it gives CASSEWGAPYEQYF. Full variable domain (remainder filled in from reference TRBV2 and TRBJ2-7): EPEVTQTPSHQVTQMGQEVILRCVPISNHLYFYWYRQILGQKVEFLVSFYNNEISEKSEIFDDQFSVERPDGSNFTLKIRSTKLEDSAMYFCASSEWGAPYEQYFGPGTRLTVT.